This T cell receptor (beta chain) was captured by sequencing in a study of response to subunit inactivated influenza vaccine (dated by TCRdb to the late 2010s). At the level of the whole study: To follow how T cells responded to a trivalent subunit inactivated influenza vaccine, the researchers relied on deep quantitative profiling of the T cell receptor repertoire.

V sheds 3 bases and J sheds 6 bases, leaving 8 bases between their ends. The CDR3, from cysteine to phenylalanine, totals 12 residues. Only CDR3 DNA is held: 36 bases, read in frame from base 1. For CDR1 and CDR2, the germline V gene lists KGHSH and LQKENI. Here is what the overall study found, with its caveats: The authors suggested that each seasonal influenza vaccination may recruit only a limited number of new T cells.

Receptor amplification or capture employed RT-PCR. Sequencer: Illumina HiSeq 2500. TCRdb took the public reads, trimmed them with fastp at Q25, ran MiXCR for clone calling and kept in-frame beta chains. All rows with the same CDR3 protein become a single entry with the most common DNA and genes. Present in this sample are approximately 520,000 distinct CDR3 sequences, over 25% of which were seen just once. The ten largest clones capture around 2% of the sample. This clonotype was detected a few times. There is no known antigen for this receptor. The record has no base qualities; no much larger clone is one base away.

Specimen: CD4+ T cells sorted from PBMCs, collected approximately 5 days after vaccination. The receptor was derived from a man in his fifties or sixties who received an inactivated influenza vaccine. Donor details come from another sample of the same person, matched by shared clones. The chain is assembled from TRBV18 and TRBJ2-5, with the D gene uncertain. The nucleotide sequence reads TGTGCCAGCTCACCCCCCGGCCAGACCCAGTACTTC. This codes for CASSPPGQTQYF.